A few counts support the clone carrying this T cell receptor (beta chain). Its antigen remains unknown. The data are from a study of PD-1 blockade in classical Hodgkin lymphoma. The CDR3 is made up of 18 amino acids. Germline CDR1 MNHEY, CDR2 SMNVEV (reference sequence). V lost 5 bases and J lost 6, with 25 bases in between. Assay used: immunoSEQ multiplex PCR; TCRdb lists only in-frame clones, some missing. The sample includes more than 20,000 clones, around 84% seen only once; the top ten take 6.2%. Findings and limits, study-wide: For complete responders, baseline diversity was comparable to that of newly diagnosed patients. Baseline TCR diversity was reportedly lower in newly diagnosed patients than healthy donors.

The time point: cycle 4 day 1 (C4D1), after five to seven weeks of nivolumab. Each patient relapsed following autologous stem cell transplantation, and prior brentuximab vedotin exposure differed. Sequenced here: peripheral blood mononuclear cells (PBMCs), sampled before the fourth cycle of nivolumab. The chain is built from TRBV27 and TRBJ1-4; D is undetermined. The TCR originated in a human donor with classical Hodgkin lymphoma. The CDR3 nucleotides read TGTGCCAGCAGTAATACACAGCCTCATAGGGCCTGGGATGAAAAACTGTTTTTT. Translation: CASSNTQPHRAWDEKLFF. The entire variable domain, with the rest obtained from reference TRBV27 and TRBJ1-4, is as follows: EAQVTQNPRYLITVTGKKLTVTCSQNMNHEYMSWYRQDPGLGLRQIYYSMNVEVTDKGDVPEGYKVSRKEKRNFPLILESPSPNQTSLYFCASSNTQPHRAWDEKLFFGSGTQLSVL.